These T cell receptor beta chains were read from a single sample in a study of beta chain features in type 1 diabetes. This table comes from immunoSEQ multiplex PCR, and its TCRdb copy is limited to in-frame clones, with some not included. The table lists a few hundred thousand clones, approximately 10% of them singletons. The sample comprised naive CD4+ T cells from blood. These receptors were obtained from a woman between 25 and 40 years old in good health. Each CDR3 is given with its conserved first and last residue. A D gene is named only where the DNA matches it firmly. Clone size, where shown, is once, few, many, or a class for clones that have expanded.

CDR3 protein: CASSFGVTYEQYF
CDR3 DNA: TGTGCCAGCAGCTTCGGGGTGACCTACGAGCAGTACTTC
D gene: .
CDR3 length: 13
J gene: TRBJ2-7
V gene: TRBV5-4
clone size: few

CDR3 protein: CASRSPDRDSSGYTF
CDR3 DNA: TGCGCCAGCAGAAGCCCGGACAGGGATTCATCTGGCTACACCTTC
D gene: TRBD1
CDR3 length: 15
J gene: TRBJ1-2
V gene: TRBV5-1
clone size: .

CDR3 protein: CAWGTGGGYTF
CDR3 DNA: TGTGCCTGGGGGACAGGCGGTGGCTACACCTTC
D gene: TRBD1
CDR3 length: 11
J gene: TRBJ1-2
V gene: TRBV30
clone size: few

CDR3 protein: CASSSQGAKNIQYF
CDR3 DNA: TGTGCCAGCAGCTCGCAGGGGGCCAAAAACATTCAGTACTTC
D gene: .
CDR3 length: 14
J gene: TRBJ2-4
V gene: TRBV5-4
clone size: .

CDR3 protein: CASSPPKGMRQPQHF
CDR3 DNA: TGTGCCAGCAGTCCCCCCAAGGGGATGCGTCAGCCCCAGCATTTT
D gene: .
CDR3 length: 15
J gene: TRBJ1-5
V gene: TRBV28
clone size: .

CDR3 protein: CASSLGTAPMNTEAFF
CDR3 DNA: TGCGCCAGCAGCTTGGGGACAGCGCCCATGAACACTGAAGCTTTCTTT
D gene: .
CDR3 length: 16
J gene: TRBJ1-1
V gene: TRBV5-1
clone size: few

CDR3 protein: CASSTNTGGEETQYF
CDR3 DNA: TGCGCCAGCAGCACCAATACTGGAGGAGAGGAGACCCAGTACTTC
D gene: .
CDR3 length: 15
J gene: TRBJ2-5
V gene: TRBV5-1
clone size: .

CDR3 protein: CSVVRGLPNYGYTF
CDR3 DNA: TGCAGCGTTGTAAGGGGGCTACCGAACTATGGCTACACCTTC
D gene: TRBD1
CDR3 length: 14
J gene: TRBJ1-2
V gene: TRBV29-1
clone size: few

CDR3 protein: CASSPRDRGYEGETQYF
CDR3 DNA: TGTGCCAGCAGTCCCCGGGACAGGGGCTATGAAGGAGAGACCCAGTACTTC
D gene: TRBD1
CDR3 length: 17
J gene: TRBJ2-5
V gene: TRBV27
clone size: few

CDR3 protein: CASSTTWTSLSNEQFF
CDR3 DNA: TGTGCCAGCAGCACGACCTGGACTAGCTTATCCAATGAGCAGTTCTTC
D gene: TRBD2
CDR3 length: 16
J gene: TRBJ2-1
V gene: TRBV11-2
clone size: few

CDR3 protein: CAWGLAGFSGANVLTF
CDR3 DNA: TGTGCCTGGGGACTAGCGGGATTCTCTGGGGCCAACGTCCTGACTTTC
D gene: TRBD2
CDR3 length: 16
J gene: TRBJ2-6
V gene: TRBV30
clone size: few

CDR3 protein: CASSPGTGVNTDTQYF
CDR3 DNA: TGCGCCAGCAGCCCCGGGACAGGCGTAAACACAGATACGCAGTATTTT
D gene: TRBD1
CDR3 length: 16
J gene: TRBJ2-3
V gene: TRBV5-1
clone size: few

CDR3 protein: CASSLVSQVNTEAFF
CDR3 DNA: TGTGCCAGCAGCTTAGTATCACAGGTTAACACTGAAGCTTTCTTT
D gene: .
CDR3 length: 15
J gene: TRBJ1-1
V gene: TRBV7-2
clone size: few

CDR3 protein: CASSETGGGIEAFF
CDR3 DNA: TGTGCCAGCAGTGAAACGGGTGGGGGCATTGAAGCTTTCTTT
D gene: .
CDR3 length: 14
J gene: TRBJ1-1
V gene: TRBV25-1
clone size: .

CDR3 protein: CASSDPGQVIEKLFF
CDR3 DNA: TGCGCCAGCAGCGATCCGGGACAGGTGATTGAAAAACTGTTTTTT
D gene: TRBD1
CDR3 length: 15
J gene: TRBJ1-4
V gene: TRBV5-1
clone size: .

CDR3 protein: CASRLAGSSYNEQFF
CDR3 DNA: TGTGCCAGCAGGTTAGCGGGGAGCTCCTACAATGAGCAGTTCTTC
D gene: TRBD2
CDR3 length: 15
J gene: TRBJ2-1
V gene: TRBV6-5
clone size: .

CDR3 protein: CASSLGGGLNTEAFF
CDR3 DNA: TGTGCCAGCAGCTTAGGCGGAGGGTTGAACACTGAAGCTTTCTTT
D gene: .
CDR3 length: 15
J gene: TRBJ1-1
V gene: TRBV7-2
clone size: few

CDR3 protein: CASSPSWDTQYF
CDR3 DNA: TGTGCCAGTAGTCCCAGTTGGGATACGCAGTATTTT
D gene: .
CDR3 length: 12
J gene: TRBJ2-3
V gene: TRBV19
clone size: few

CDR3 protein: CAIRDSTTGETQYF
CDR3 DNA: TGTGCCATCAGGGACTCCACGACAGGAGAGACCCAGTACTTC
D gene: .
CDR3 length: 14
J gene: TRBJ2-5
V gene: TRBV10-3
clone size: .

CDR3 protein: CASSKLGRDRGRTTYEQYF
CDR3 DNA: TGTGCCAGCAGCAAATTAGGCCGGGACAGGGGGCGAACCACCTACGAGCAGTACTTC
D gene: .
CDR3 length: 19
J gene: TRBJ2-7
V gene: TRBV21-1
clone size: .

CDR3 protein: CASSQAIERRGNEQFF
CDR3 DNA: TGCGCCAGCAGCCAAGCAATCGAGCGGCGGGGCAATGAGCAGTTCTTC
D gene: .
CDR3 length: 16
J gene: TRBJ2-1
V gene: TRBV4-3
clone size: .

CDR3 protein: CASSPSGGPYEQYF
CDR3 DNA: TGTGCCAGCAGCCCTAGCGGCGGGCCCTACGAGCAGTACTTC
D gene: TRBD2
CDR3 length: 14
J gene: TRBJ2-7
V gene: TRBV9
clone size: .

CDR3 protein: CASSPGLAGVTYEQYF
CDR3 DNA: TGTGCCAGCTCCCCCGGACTAGCGGGAGTCACCTACGAGCAGTACTTC
D gene: TRBD2
CDR3 length: 16
J gene: TRBJ2-7
V gene: TRBV18
clone size: few

CDR3 protein: CASSLQRDSPYEQYF
CDR3 DNA: TGTGCCAGCAGCCTACAGAGGGACAGTCCCTACGAGCAGTACTTC
D gene: TRBD1
CDR3 length: 15
J gene: TRBJ2-7
V gene: TRBV14
clone size: few

CDR3 protein: CSVHRTGGFEAFF
CDR3 DNA: TGCAGCGTACATCGGACAGGGGGCTTTGAAGCTTTCTTT
D gene: TRBD1
CDR3 length: 13
J gene: TRBJ1-1
V gene: TRBV29-1
clone size: .

CDR3 protein: CASSPLVSYNEQFF
CDR3 DNA: TGTGCCAGCAGCCCCCTAGTCTCCTACAATGAGCAGTTCTTC
D gene: .
CDR3 length: 14
J gene: TRBJ2-1
V gene: TRBV9
clone size: .

CDR3 protein: CASSLRWTGNTGELFF
CDR3 DNA: TGTGCCAGCAGCCTAAGATGGACAGGGAACACCGGGGAGCTGTTTTTT
D gene: TRBD1
CDR3 length: 16
J gene: TRBJ2-2
V gene: TRBV11-1
clone size: .

CDR3 protein: CASSFGIPTAQGSYTEAFF
CDR3 DNA: TGTGCCAGCAGCTTTGGGATTCCAACCGCACAGGGATCGTACACTGAAGCTTTCTTT
D gene: .
CDR3 length: 19
J gene: TRBJ1-1
V gene: TRBV5-5
clone size: .

CDR3 protein: CASSLVGQGSSEQYF
CDR3 DNA: TGTGCCAGCAGCTTGGTGGGACAGGGATCGTCCGAGCAGTACTTC
D gene: TRBD1
CDR3 length: 15
J gene: TRBJ2-7
V gene: TRBV5-5
clone size: few

CDR3 protein: CAWSVAGASQYF
CDR3 DNA: TGTGCCTGGAGTGTGGCGGGAGCTTCGCAGTACTTC
D gene: TRBD2
CDR3 length: 12
J gene: TRBJ2-7
V gene: TRBV30
clone size: few

CDR3 protein: CASSLSTSGGTLYNEQFF
CDR3 DNA: TGTGCCAGCAGCTTAAGTACTAGCGGGGGGACTCTTTACAATGAGCAGTTCTTC
D gene: TRBD2
CDR3 length: 18
J gene: TRBJ2-1
V gene: TRBV7-6
clone size: few

CDR3 protein: CASSLSPLRSDTQYF
CDR3 DNA: TGTGCCAGCAGCTTATCCCCGCTGAGGTCTGATACGCAGTATTTT
D gene: .
CDR3 length: 15
J gene: TRBJ2-3
V gene: TRBV11-2
clone size: .

CDR3 protein: CASSLSGVQYF
CDR3 DNA: TGTGCCAGCAGCTTGTCAGGGGTGCAGTACTTC
D gene: .
CDR3 length: 11
J gene: TRBJ2-7
V gene: TRBV7-9
clone size: few

CDR3 protein: CASSQGGFSGNTIYF
CDR3 DNA: TGTGCCAGCAGCCAGGGGGGTTTTTCTGGAAACACCATATATTTT
D gene: TRBD1
CDR3 length: 15
J gene: TRBJ1-3
V gene: TRBV25-1
clone size: .

CDR3 protein: CATSRDRTSGRAWYEQFF
CDR3 DNA: TGTGCCACCAGCAGAGATCGGACTAGCGGGAGGGCCTGGTATGAGCAGTTCTTC
D gene: TRBD2
CDR3 length: 18
J gene: TRBJ2-1
V gene: TRBV15
clone size: .

CDR3 protein: CASSPKTSGLYNEQFF
CDR3 DNA: TGTGCCAGCAGCCCGAAAACTAGCGGACTTTACAATGAGCAGTTCTTC
D gene: TRBD2
CDR3 length: 16
J gene: TRBJ2-1
V gene: TRBV5-4
clone size: .

CDR3 protein: CASSQRLAGAKNIQYF
CDR3 DNA: TGTGCCAGCAGTCAGCGACTAGCGGGAGCCAAAAACATTCAGTACTTC
D gene: TRBD2
CDR3 length: 16
J gene: TRBJ2-4
V gene: TRBV7-9
clone size: few

CDR3 protein: CASSPPAGIIGNEQYF
CDR3 DNA: TGTGCCAGCTCACCCCCGGCGGGGATTATAGGTAACGAGCAGTACTTC
D gene: .
CDR3 length: 16
J gene: TRBJ2-7
V gene: TRBV18
clone size: .

CDR3 protein: CASSRAGTGIQDTQYF
CDR3 DNA: TGTGCCAGCAGCAGGGCCGGGACAGGGATCCAAGATACGCAGTATTTT
D gene: TRBD1
CDR3 length: 16
J gene: TRBJ2-3
V gene: TRBV5-6
clone size: .

CDR3 protein: CASRGDSGANVLTF
CDR3 DNA: TGTGCCAGCAGAGGGGACTCTGGGGCCAACGTCCTGACTTTC
D gene: .
CDR3 length: 14
J gene: TRBJ2-6
V gene: TRBV27
clone size: few

CDR3 protein: CASSSASPPYEQYF
CDR3 DNA: TGTGCCAGCAGCTCCGCGTCCCCCCCCTACGAGCAGTACTTC
D gene: .
CDR3 length: 14
J gene: TRBJ2-7
V gene: TRBV7-2
clone size: .

CDR3 protein: CASSSRVAGNYEQYF
CDR3 DNA: TGTGCCAGCAGTTCCCGGGTAGCGGGGAACTACGAGCAGTACTTC
D gene: TRBD2
CDR3 length: 15
J gene: TRBJ2-7
V gene: TRBV28
clone size: few

CDR3 protein: CASSYSGRPGGETQYF
CDR3 DNA: TGTGCCAGCAGTTACTCCGGGAGGCCGGGAGGCGAGACCCAGTACTTC
D gene: TRBD2
CDR3 length: 16
J gene: TRBJ2-5
V gene: TRBV6-5
clone size: few

CDR3 protein: CASSAQGSSEKLFF
CDR3 DNA: TGCGCCAGCAGCGCCCAGGGGTCGAGCGAAAAACTGTTTTTT
D gene: .
CDR3 length: 14
J gene: TRBJ1-4
V gene: TRBV5-1
clone size: .

CDR3 protein: CASSRGTSAQETQYF
CDR3 DNA: TGTGCCAGCAGCCGTGGGACTAGCGCACAAGAGACCCAGTACTTC
D gene: TRBD2
CDR3 length: 15
J gene: TRBJ2-5
V gene: TRBV7-9
clone size: few

CDR3 protein: CASSQDRLRREGNTGELFF
CDR3 DNA: TGCGCCAGCAGCCAAGATCGGCTTCGACGGGAGGGTAACACCGGGGAGCTGTTTTTT
D gene: TRBD2
CDR3 length: 19
J gene: TRBJ2-2
V gene: TRBV4-3
clone size: few